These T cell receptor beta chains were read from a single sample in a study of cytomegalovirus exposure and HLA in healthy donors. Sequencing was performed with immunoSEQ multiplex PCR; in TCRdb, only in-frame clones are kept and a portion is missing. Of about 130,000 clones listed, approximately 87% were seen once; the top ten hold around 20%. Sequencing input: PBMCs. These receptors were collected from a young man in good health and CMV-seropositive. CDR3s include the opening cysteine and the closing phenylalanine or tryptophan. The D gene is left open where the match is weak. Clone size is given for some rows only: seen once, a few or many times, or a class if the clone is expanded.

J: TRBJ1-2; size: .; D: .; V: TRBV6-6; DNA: TGTGCCAGCAAGAGGCATGGCTACACCTTC; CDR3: CASKRHGYTF
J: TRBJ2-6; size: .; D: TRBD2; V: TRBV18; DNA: TGTGCCAGCTCACCGCGGCTAGCGGGGGCAATTTCTGGGGCCAACGTCCTGACTTTC; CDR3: CASSPRLAGAISGANVLTF
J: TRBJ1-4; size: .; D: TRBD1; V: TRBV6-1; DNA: TGTGCAGCCGGGAGGGGGCATGAAAAACTGTTTTTT; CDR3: CAAGRGHEKLFF
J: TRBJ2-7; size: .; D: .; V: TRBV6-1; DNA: TGTGCCAGCAGTAGTCCAAGACAGTCCTCCTACGAGCAGTACTTC; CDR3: CASSSPRQSSYEQYF
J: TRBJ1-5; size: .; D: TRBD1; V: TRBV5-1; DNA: TGCGCCAGCAGCTTGGAGACAGGGCGTCAGCCCCAGCATTTT; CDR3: CASSLETGRQPQHF
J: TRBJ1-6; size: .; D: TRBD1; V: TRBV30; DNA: TGTGCCTGGAGTGGGCTAGGGACAGTCCCGAGCTCCTATAATTCCCCCCTCCACTTT; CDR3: CAWSGLGTVPSSYNSPLHF
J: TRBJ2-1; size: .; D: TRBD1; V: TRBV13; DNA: TGTGCCAGCAGCACCCGACAGGGGGTGGGTAATGAGCAGTTCTTC; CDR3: CASSTRQGVGNEQFF
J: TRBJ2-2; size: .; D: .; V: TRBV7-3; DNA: TGTGCCAGCAGCCGAGGTGCGGGTAACACCGGGGAGCTGTTTTTT; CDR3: CASSRGAGNTGELFF
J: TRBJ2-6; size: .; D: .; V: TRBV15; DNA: TGTGCCACCAGCAGGACACCTAAGAGCTCTGGGGCCAACGTCCTGACTTTC; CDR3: CATSRTPKSSGANVLTF
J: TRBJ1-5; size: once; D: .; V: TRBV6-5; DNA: TGTGCCAGCAGTTACGACTTCGATCAGCCCCAGCATTTT; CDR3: CASSYDFDQPQHF
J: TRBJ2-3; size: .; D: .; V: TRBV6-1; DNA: TGTGCCAGCAGTGAAGGGCGGAGCGGCACAGATACGCAGTATTTT; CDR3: CASSEGRSGTDTQYF
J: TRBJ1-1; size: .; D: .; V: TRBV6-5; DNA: TGTGCCAGCAGTTGGGGCCTGGGGAACACTGAAGCTTTCTTT; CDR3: CASSWGLGNTEAFF
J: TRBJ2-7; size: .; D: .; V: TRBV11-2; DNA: TGTGCCAGCACCCTACAAGGGGGCGAGCAGTACTTC; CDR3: CASTLQGGEQYF
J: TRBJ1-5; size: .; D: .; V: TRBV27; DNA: TGTGCCAGCAGTTTAGAAAAGCGCTATAGCAAGCAGCCCCAGCATTTT; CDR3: CASSLEKRYSKQPQHF
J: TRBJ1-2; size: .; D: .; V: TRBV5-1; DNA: TGCGCCAGCAGCGGGTCAGGGGTGGATGGCTACACCTTC; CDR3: CASSGSGVDGYTF
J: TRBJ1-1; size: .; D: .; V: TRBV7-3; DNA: TGTGCCAGCAGCCTTGCGGGGAACACTGAAGCTTTCTTT; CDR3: CASSLAGNTEAFF
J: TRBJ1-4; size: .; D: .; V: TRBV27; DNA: TGTGCCAGCAGTTTAAAGGGGTTCCCTAATGAAAAACTGTTTTTT; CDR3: CASSLKGFPNEKLFF
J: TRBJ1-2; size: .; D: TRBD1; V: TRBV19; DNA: TGTGCCAGTACCCCACAGGGGAGTTCTGGCTACACCTTC; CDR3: CASTPQGSSGYTF
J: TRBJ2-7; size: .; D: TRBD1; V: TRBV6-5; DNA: TGTGCCAGCAGTGGACAGGGCTACGAGCAGTACTTC; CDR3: CASSGQGYEQYF